Sequencing of this TCR beta chain was carried out in a study of T cell changes during pregnancy in multiple sclerosis (dated by TCRdb to the late 2010s). At the level of the whole study: The study examined how the T cell repertoire changed over the course of pregnancy in women with multiple sclerosis.

Via the germline V gene, CDR1 is SGDLS and CDR2 YYNGEE. Spanning cysteine to phenylalanine, the CDR3 consists of 14 amino acids. Of all the DNA, just the CDR3 is kept, 42 bases in frame from base 1. V is reduced by 0 bases and J by 10 bases, leaving a spacing of 11 bases between them. Library creation used the immunoSEQ multiplex PCR assay. TCRdb obtained this table from immuneACCESS and retained in-frame rearrangements with V and J assigned. These tables miss some clones; where compared with another copy, unresolved V genes account for less than half of the shortfall, and the remainder is unexplained. Across this sample there are about 60,000 clones, with 90% to 95% seen only once. Of the sample, 0.85% is held by the ten largest clones. A word on this clone: No antigen is known for it. No much larger clone is present one base from it, and per-base qualities are unavailable.

The sample in question was peripheral blood, obtained in the first trimester of pregnancy. Rearrangement joined TRBV9 to TRBJ1-6; the D gene is unclear. The sequence derives from a female donor with multiple sclerosis, enrolled in a pregnancy study. The CDR3 amino acid sequence is: CASSVGPWESPLHF. The DNA sequence reads TGTGCCAGCAGCGTAGGCCCTTGGGAGTCACCCCTCCACTTT.